This T cell receptor beta chain was captured by sequencing in a study of cytomegalovirus exposure and HLA in healthy donors. Researchers ran the PCR with 60 Vbeta and 13 Jbeta primers. Libraries were prepared by immunoSEQ multiplex PCR; TCRdb keeps only in-frame clonotypes and omits some of them. The profile shows around 150,000 clones, 82% of them singletons. V lost 0 bases and J 7 bases, leaving 8 bases between the germline ends. The germline V gene encodes CDR1 SGHRS and CDR2 YFSETQ. The length of the CDR3 is 13 residues. The sequencing input was PBMCs. The TCR comes from a girl between 10 and 17 years old in good health and CMV-seropositive. The V call is TRBV5-1, the J call TRBJ1-5, with D possibly being TRBD1 (5 bases). The CDR3 DNA sequence: TGCGCCAGCAGCTTGGGGTCAGGGCAGCCCCAGCATTTT. It is translated as CASSLGSGQPQHF.